This TCR beta chain was documented in a study of CD8+ T cells in alopecia areata. Looking at the study overall: Those patients who were treated received oral tofacitinib, which was given at 5 to 10 mg twice daily for moderate-to-severe alopecia areata. Overall study findings and caveats: Many expanded lesional clones remained in scalp and blood on tofacitinib. Just one nonresponder means the tie between baseline CD8+ expansion and response stays uncertain. Scalp clonality and expanded CD8+ clones among the top 100 showed significant decreases with tofacitinib.

Treatment given: oral pan-JAK inhibitor, 5-10 mg twice daily. CDR1 is LNHNV and CDR2 is YYDKDF in the germline V gene (reference sequence). The CDR3 has 16 amino acids. J lost 7 bases, V lost 1 base, and 8 bases had no gene match. Extraction and reverse transcription of RNA yielded cDNA as the sequencing template. Method: immunoSEQ multiplex PCR; TCRdb's copy keeps in-frame clones and lacks some. The table lists 75,000 to 85,000 clones, approximately 70% of them singletons, with roughly a quarter in the top ten. Points on this clone: The antigen is not known.

This chain uses TRBV15 with TRBJ1-5; 9 bases align to TRBD1. Sequenced material: CD8+ T cells sorted from blood, taken at week 24, from a patient treated with tofacitinib. This TCR came from a human donor with alopecia areata. DNA of the CDR3: TGTGCCACCAGCAGAGCCCGGACAGGGGTGGGCCAGCCCCAGCATTTT. Protein: CATSRARTGVGQPQHF.